The rows below give T cell receptor beta chains drawn from one sample of a study of T cell changes during pregnancy in multiple sclerosis. TCRdb's copy holds only in-frame clones and misses some; the assay was immunoSEQ multiplex PCR. The sample has just under 100,000 clones; under 95% are singletons. The sample in question was peripheral blood, obtained after pregnancy. These receptor sequences come from a female donor with multiple sclerosis, enrolled in a pregnancy study. The CDR3 runs from the conserved cysteine through the conserved F or W. Fields, in order: J gene, clone size, V gene, D gene, CDR3 DNA, CDR3 protein. The D gene is left open where the match is weak. Size values are once, few and many counts, or a class for expanded clones, and some rows have none.

j_gene: TRBJ2-1; abundance: .; v_gene: TRBV7-6; d_gene: .; CDR3nt: TGTGCCAGCAGTTCACCCCAGGTCAATGAGCAGTTCTTC; CDR3aa: CASSSPQVNEQFF
j_gene: TRBJ1-1; abundance: .; v_gene: TRBV7-2; d_gene: TRBD1; CDR3nt: TGTGCCAGCAGCTTAGGAATAAGGACAGGGGGAACTGAAGCTTTCTTT; CDR3aa: CASSLGIRTGGTEAFF
j_gene: TRBJ1-6; abundance: .; v_gene: TRBV2; d_gene: .; CDR3nt: TGTGCCAGCAGTGGGGCTACGATATCACCCCTCCACTTT; CDR3aa: CASSGATISPLHF
j_gene: TRBJ1-3; abundance: .; v_gene: TRBV7-6; d_gene: .; CDR3nt: TGTGCCAGCAGCACCGGGTCCTCTGGAAACACCATATATTTT; CDR3aa: CASSTGSSGNTIYF
j_gene: TRBJ2-1; abundance: .; v_gene: TRBV10-3; d_gene: TRBD2; CDR3nt: TGTGCCATCAGCCTTAGCGGGGCCTACAATGAGCAGTTCTTC; CDR3aa: CAISLSGAYNEQFF
j_gene: TRBJ2-3; abundance: .; v_gene: TRBV7-2; d_gene: .; CDR3nt: TGTGCCAGCAGCTTAAGGGGCGGAGGCACAGATACGCAGTATTTT; CDR3aa: CASSLRGGGTDTQYF
j_gene: TRBJ2-3; abundance: .; v_gene: TRBV5-6; d_gene: .; CDR3nt: TGTGCCAGCAGCTTCTGGGTCTCTTCGGAGCCAGATACGCAGTATTTT; CDR3aa: CASSFWVSSEPDTQYF
j_gene: TRBJ2-7; abundance: .; v_gene: TRBV23-1; d_gene: .; CDR3nt: TGCGCCAGCAGTCAAGGACCGACGGGGGAGGAGCAGTACTTC; CDR3aa: CASSQGPTGEEQYF
j_gene: TRBJ1-1; abundance: .; v_gene: TRBV27; d_gene: .; CDR3nt: TGTGCCAGCAGTTTACAGGGGTTTAACGCTGAAGCTTTCTTT; CDR3aa: CASSLQGFNAEAFF
j_gene: TRBJ1-4; abundance: .; v_gene: TRBV5-5; d_gene: TRBD1; CDR3nt: TGTGCCAGCAGCTTGGTGTTATCCGGGACAGGAAATGAAAAACTGTTTTTT; CDR3aa: CASSLVLSGTGNEKLFF
j_gene: TRBJ1-4; abundance: .; v_gene: TRBV28; d_gene: .; CDR3nt: TGTGCCAGCAGTTTGGGGAGGGCAGATGAAAAACTGTTTTTT; CDR3aa: CASSLGRADEKLFF
j_gene: TRBJ2-2; abundance: once; v_gene: TRBV5-4; d_gene: TRBD2; CDR3nt: TGTGCCAGCTTCACTAGCGGGGGGAACACCGGGGAGCTGTTTTTT; CDR3aa: CASFTSGGNTGELFF
j_gene: TRBJ2-7; abundance: few; v_gene: TRBV5-5; d_gene: .; CDR3nt: TGTGCCAGCAGCTTGGGGGACACCATCCGCGAGCAGTACTTC; CDR3aa: CASSLGDTIREQYF
j_gene: TRBJ2-4; abundance: .; v_gene: TRBV5-1; d_gene: .; CDR3nt: TGCGCCAGCAGCAGGGACTCAACAGAAAACATTCAGTACTTC; CDR3aa: CASSRDSTENIQYF
j_gene: TRBJ2-1; abundance: .; v_gene: TRBV27; d_gene: TRBD1; CDR3nt: TGTGCCAGCAGCTCGGGACAGGTCCATGAGCAGTTCTTC; CDR3aa: CASSSGQVHEQFF
j_gene: TRBJ1-1; abundance: .; v_gene: TRBV28; d_gene: TRBD1; CDR3nt: TGTGCCAGCAACGATTTGAGGGACAGGGGGAACACTGAAGCTTTCTTT; CDR3aa: CASNDLRDRGNTEAFF
j_gene: TRBJ2-7; abundance: .; v_gene: TRBV5-5; d_gene: TRBD1; CDR3nt: TGTGCCAGCAGCCGACAGGGGGCTTACGAGCAGTACTTC; CDR3aa: CASSRQGAYEQYF
j_gene: TRBJ1-1; abundance: few; v_gene: TRBV19; d_gene: TRBD1; CDR3nt: TGTGCCAGTAGCCTGACAGGGGCGAACACTGAAGCTTTCTTT; CDR3aa: CASSLTGANTEAFF
j_gene: TRBJ2-7; abundance: .; v_gene: TRBV28; d_gene: .; CDR3nt: TGTGCCAGCAGACCTACGGGGGTTTCGGTGGACGAGCAGTACTTC; CDR3aa: CASRPTGVSVDEQYF
j_gene: TRBJ1-4; abundance: .; v_gene: TRBV14; d_gene: TRBD1; CDR3nt: TGTGCCAGACTCAGCCGGGACAGGGGGCGACGGTGTGAAAAACTGTTTTTT; CDR3aa: CARLSRDRGRRCEKLFF
j_gene: TRBJ1-5; abundance: .; v_gene: TRBV7-9; d_gene: .; CDR3nt: TGTGCCAGCAGCTTAGCGCAGGGCAATCAGCCCCAGCATTTT; CDR3aa: CASSLAQGNQPQHF
j_gene: TRBJ1-3; abundance: .; v_gene: TRBV30; d_gene: .; CDR3nt: TGTGCCTGGAGTGTATCGCAGGCTGGAAACACCATATATTTT; CDR3aa: CAWSVSQAGNTIYF
j_gene: TRBJ1-4; abundance: .; v_gene: TRBV2; d_gene: TRBD1; CDR3nt: TGTGCCAGCAGTGAACCGACAGGGTCTAATGAAAAACTGTTTTTT; CDR3aa: CASSEPTGSNEKLFF
j_gene: TRBJ1-3; abundance: .; v_gene: TRBV18; d_gene: TRBD1; CDR3nt: TGTGCCAGCTCACCACGTTCTATGGGGACAGGGCCGTTAATCTCTGGAAACACCATATATTTT; CDR3aa: CASSPRSMGTGPLISGNTIYF
j_gene: TRBJ2-1; abundance: once; v_gene: TRBV28; d_gene: TRBD2; CDR3nt: TGTGCCAGCAGTTTCTATTCGGGCCGGACTAGCGGGAGTAATGAGCAGTTCTTC; CDR3aa: CASSFYSGRTSGSNEQFF
j_gene: TRBJ2-7; abundance: .; v_gene: TRBV5-1; d_gene: .; CDR3nt: TGCGCCAGCAGCCTACTCGGGAGTGAATACGAGCAGTACTTC; CDR3aa: CASSLLGSEYEQYF
j_gene: TRBJ2-5; abundance: .; v_gene: TRBV4-1; d_gene: TRBD1; CDR3nt: TGCGCCAGCAGCCAAGTACAGGGAGGACAGGGGAGGCTAAACTTC; CDR3aa: CASSQVQGGQGRLNF
j_gene: TRBJ2-3; abundance: once; v_gene: TRBV28; d_gene: .; CDR3nt: TGTGCCAGCAGCCCGGGTTATCATACGCAGTATTTT; CDR3aa: CASSPGYHTQYF
j_gene: TRBJ2-7; abundance: .; v_gene: TRBV9; d_gene: .; CDR3nt: TGTGCCAGCAGCGTAGGAGCTTCCTACGAGCAGTACTTC; CDR3aa: CASSVGASYEQYF
j_gene: TRBJ1-3; abundance: .; v_gene: TRBV5-4; d_gene: .; CDR3nt: TGTGCCAGCAGCTCACCCAATACCGGGACTTCGTATTTT; CDR3aa: CASSSPNTGTSYF
j_gene: TRBJ1-1; abundance: .; v_gene: TRBV19; d_gene: .; CDR3nt: TGTGCCAGCACGGGGGGTGTTACTGAAGCTTTCTTT; CDR3aa: CASTGGVTEAFF
j_gene: TRBJ2-5; abundance: .; v_gene: TRBV5-6; d_gene: TRBD1; CDR3nt: TGTGCCAGCAGCGCCAGTTTCCAGGGGGCTCAGCGGGAGACCCAGTACTTC; CDR3aa: CASSASFQGAQRETQYF
j_gene: TRBJ1-5; abundance: few; v_gene: TRBV6-6; d_gene: TRBD1; CDR3nt: TGTGCCAGCAGCCGGGACAGGTTCAATCAGCCCCAGCATTTT; CDR3aa: CASSRDRFNQPQHF
j_gene: TRBJ1-1; abundance: .; v_gene: TRBV5-6; d_gene: TRBD1; CDR3nt: TGTGCCAGCAGCCGAAACCCTGGGACAGGAGAAGCTTTCTTT; CDR3aa: CASSRNPGTGEAFF
j_gene: TRBJ2-7; abundance: .; v_gene: TRBV5-4; d_gene: .; CDR3nt: TGTGCCAGCAGCTTGGGTCTCGCAGTGGAGCAGTACTTC; CDR3aa: CASSLGLAVEQYF
j_gene: TRBJ2-7; abundance: .; v_gene: TRBV6-5; d_gene: .; CDR3nt: TGTGCCAGCAGTGGAGCGCCTACCTACGAGCAGTACTTC; CDR3aa: CASSGAPTYEQYF
j_gene: TRBJ1-3; abundance: .; v_gene: TRBV18; d_gene: .; CDR3nt: TGTGCCAGCTCACAGAGTACAGGGAATGGAAACACCATATATTTT; CDR3aa: CASSQSTGNGNTIYF
j_gene: TRBJ1-5; abundance: .; v_gene: TRBV19; d_gene: .; CDR3nt: TGTGCCAGTAGTATAGAGGAGGGGATACCCCTCAATCAGCCCCAGCATTTT; CDR3aa: CASSIEEGIPLNQPQHF
j_gene: TRBJ2-7; abundance: .; v_gene: TRBV7-6; d_gene: TRBD1; CDR3nt: TGTGCCAGCAGCTCCGGGACAGGGTTAAATCAACGGGAGCAGTACTTC; CDR3aa: CASSSGTGLNQREQYF
j_gene: TRBJ1-4; abundance: .; v_gene: TRBV27; d_gene: .; CDR3nt: TGTGCCAGCAGTTCCGGCAGGGCTAGAGAAAAACTGTTTTTT; CDR3aa: CASSSGRAREKLFF